This is a list of T cell receptor beta chains from one sample in a study of prognosis after radiotherapy for stage I lung cancer. TCRdb passed the multiplex PCR reads through MiXCR, listing each CDR3 protein once. The sample shows 38,000 or so distinct CDR3 sequences, approximately 24% of them seen only once. The sample here was PBMCs, taken before or after stereotactic body radiation therapy (not recorded which). These receptors were obtained from a donor aged 50 or older with non-small cell lung cancer. Both conserved end residues are part of each CDR3. The D gene is left open where the match is weak. Size tells how often a clone was seen (once, few, many) or the class of an expanded clone, and some rows leave it out.

many	TRBV30	TRBJ2-7	NA	TGTGCCTGGAGTAAGGGGACACCTGAGCAGTACTTC	CAWSKGTPEQYF
many	TRBV5-1	TRBJ2-1	TRBD1	TGCGCCAGCAGCTTGGAGGGACAGGGTGTGAATGAGCAGTTCTTC	CASSLEGQGVNEQFF
many	TRBV27	TRBJ2-1	NA	TGTGCCAGCAGCCCCTCGGCGCGTACTGCCTACAATGAGCAGTTCTTC	CASSPSARTAYNEQFF
hyperexpanded	TRBV20-1	TRBJ2-7	NA	TGCAGTGCTAGCAATAGTGGGAGCCAAATTTACGAGCAGTACTTC	CSASNSGSQIYEQYF
many	TRBV6-1	TRBJ2-3	TRBD2	TGTGCCAGCAGCACTCTAGCGGCGGTCACAGATACGCAGTATTTT	CASSTLAAVTDTQYF
many	TRBV24-1	TRBJ2-1	NA	TGTGCCACCAGTGATAACACCAACTACAATGAGCAGTTCTTC	CATSDNTNYNEQFF
many	TRBV12-3/TRBV12-4	TRBJ1-4	NA	NA	CASSFGAGGNEKLFF
NA	TRBV20-1	TRBJ2-3	TRBD2	TGCAGTGCGAAAACTAGCGGGGACACAGATACGCAGTATTTT	CSAKTSGDTDTQYF
NA	TRBV2	TRBJ1-1	NA	TGTGCCAGCAGCCATGGTTTTAGCACTGAAGCTTTCTTT	CASSHGFSTEAFF
many	TRBV12-3/TRBV12-4	TRBJ2-2	NA	TGTGCCAGCAGTTACGGGACCGGGAACACCGGGGAGCTGTTTTTT	CASSYGTGNTGELFF
many	TRBV7-8	TRBJ2-7	NA	TGTGCCAGCAGCTTAACCACGGGGACCTACGAGCAGTACTTC	CASSLTTGTYEQYF
NA	TRBV6-1	TRBJ1-1	NA	TGTGCCAGCATCTTACTTGGGGAAGCTTTCTTT	CASILLGEAFF
many	TRBV2	TRBJ2-4	NA	TGTGCCAGCAGTCATGGACAGAACGCCAAAAACATTCAGTACTTC	CASSHGQNAKNIQYF
many	TRBV28	TRBJ2-3	NA	TGTGCCAGCAGTTTTGGGGGGCCAGATACGCAGTATTTT	CASSFGGPDTQYF
NA	TRBV7-2	TRBJ2-5	NA	TGTGCCAGCAGCTTAGTACGTGAGACCCAGTACTTC	CASSLVRETQYF
many	TRBV28	TRBJ1-2	NA	TGTGCCAGCACCCGACAGGTCAACTATGGCTACACCTTC	CASTRQVNYGYTF
many	TRBV15	TRBJ1-1	NA	TGTGCCACCAGCAGGGTCTATGTGGACACTGAAGCTTTCTTT	CATSRVYVDTEAFF
many	TRBV19	TRBJ1-1	NA	TGTGCCAGTAGTAAGCCGGACAGCCTGAACACTGAAGCTTTCTTT	CASSKPDSLNTEAFF
many	TRBV6-1	TRBJ1-4	NA	TGTGCCAGCAGGAGCTCGAGGGGAGGCGGTGAAAAACTGTTTTTT	CASRSSRGGGEKLFF
NA	TRBV6-1	TRBJ1-2	NA	TGTGCCAGCAGCAAGGACTCTAACTATGGCTACACCTTC	CASSKDSNYGYTF
NA	TRBV29-1	TRBJ2-7	NA	TGCAGCGTTGGCCGACGGGGTGTTAACTGCGAGCAGTACTTC	CSVGRRGVNCEQYF
many	TRBV12-3/TRBV12-4	TRBJ2-3	TRBD2	TGTGCCAGCAGTTTATATCTAGCGGGGGCCACAGATACGCAGTATTTT	CASSLYLAGATDTQYF
many	TRBV5-1	TRBJ2-2	NA	TGCGCCAGCGGGGTAGACACCGGGGAGCTGTTTTTT	CASGVDTGELFF